This T cell receptor (beta chain) originates from a study of blood T cell repertoires in COVID-19. Original data processing: Estimation of nucleated cell counts was performed using reference gene primer amplification. Data came from immunoSEQ multiplex PCR; TCRdb stores just in-frame clones and leaves some out. The V and J calls and the clone size are those of that table, but D and trimming were determined from the DNA. Here the sample spans roughly 400,000 clones, just under 90% being singletons. Everyone who took part was about 18 to 90 years old, and they came from fewer than 25 US areas. Per germline, CDR1 SGHDN and CDR2 FVKESK. Trimming took 4 bases from V and 8 from J, leaving 8 bases between them. The CDR3 is 11 amino acids.

The chain combines TRBV14 with TRBJ1-1; perhaps TRBD1 as D (5 bases). The receptor comes from a woman between 45 and 65 years old who had recovered from COVID-19. Sample: PBMCs or T cells enriched from blood (not recorded which). CDR3 coding DNA: TGTGCCAGCAGCCTCAGGGCGGAAGCTTTCTTT. Its translation: CASSLRAEAFF.